These 5 T cell receptor beta chains were sequenced from one sample in a study of T cell repertoires in MIS-A myocarditis. Generated by immunoSEQ multiplex PCR, the TCRdb table keeps only in-frame clones and is missing some. The sample lists 15,000 or so clones; about 67% were seen once. Sequencing input: left ventricle heart tissue obtained at autopsy. These TCRs come from a man between 18 and 35 years old with fulminant myocarditis from multisystem inflammatory syndrome in adults (MIS-A) after COVID-19.

This clone was picked up a small number of times. This rearrangement joins TRBV12-3 or TRBV12-4 to TRBJ2-7; D not certain. Trimming took off 3 bases at V and 6 bases at J, with 12 bases between the two ends. The CDR3 length is 13 residues. The CDR3 nucleotides read TGTGCCAGCAGTTTCCACGACGGTTCCGAGCAGTACTTC. It translates to CASSFHDGSEQYF.

The chain is built from TRBV12-3 or TRBV12-4 and TRBJ1-1; D is undetermined. Trimming left V 5 bases short and J 10 bases short, with 11 bases between. This CDR3 has 11 amino acids. CDR3 sequence: CASSLGMGAFF. The CDR3, as DNA: TGTGCCAGCAGTCTGGGCATGGGAGCTTTCTTT.

The chain uses TRBV5-4 and TRBJ1-6; no reliable D call. Germline loops: CDR1 SGHNT, CDR2 YYREEE (reference sequence). Trimming cost V 5 bases and J 7 bases, with 19 bases left between them. This CDR3 contains 16 residues. CDR3 residues: CASRNPTDGVNSPLHF. The DNA for the CDR3 is TGTGCCAGCAGAAATCCAACGGACGGGGTCAATTCACCCCTCCACTTT.

CDR3 bases: TGCAGCGTTAAGGAGGGGGCAGGAGAGACCCAGTACTTC. It specifies CSVKEGAGETQYF. This chain joins TRBV29-1 and TRBJ2-5; TRBD1 is a possible D gene (7 bases). The CDR3 is 13 residues long. The germline V and J ends were trimmed by 5 bases and 4 bases, with 14 bases remaining between them. Germline CDR1 SQVTM, CDR2 ANQGSEA. Full variable domain (rest looked up from reference TRBV29-1 and TRBJ2-5): SAVISQKPSRDICQRGTSLTIQCQVDSQVTMMFWYRQQPGQSLTLIATANQGSEATYESGFVIDKFPISRPNLTFSTLTVSNMSPEDSSIYLCSVKEGAGETQYFGPGTRLLVL.

The gene calls are TRBV9 and TRBJ1-4; D uncertain. Germline loops: CDR1 SGDLS, CDR2 YYNGEE. The CDR3 sequence is 14 residues long. V was cut by 0 bases and J by 6 bases, with 9 bases left in between. DNA of the CDR3: TGTGCCAGCAGCGTAGAGGCAGTAGATGAAAAACTGTTTTTT. Translation gives CASSVEAVDEKLFF.